This is a list of T cell receptor beta chains from one sample in a study of persistence of HIV-infected CD4 T cells. These receptors are not linked to any known antigen. Using immunoSEQ multiplex PCR, the repertoire was profiled, and TCRdb retains in-frame clones only, with some absent. The sample lists about 40,000 clones; about 84% were seen once. The sequencing used CD4+ T cells sorted from PBMCs after roughly 19-hour stimulation, collected from a patient who received antiretroviral therapy. The receptors derive from an adult man with HIV who was CMV-seropositive. The CDR3 runs from the conserved cysteine through the conserved F or W. The D gene is left open where the match is weak. Some rows have no size entry. The others give once, few or many, or a class for an expanded clone.

V	size	J	D	CDR3	DNA
TRBV7-2	few	TRBJ1-1	.	CASSLVAGRQGEAFF	TGTGCCAGCAGCTTAGTCGCAGGCCGCCAGGGTGAAGCTTTCTTT
TRBV15	.	TRBJ2-1	.	CATSRLTRGSYNEQFF	TGTGCCACCAGCAGGCTTACTCGGGGCTCCTACAATGAGCAGTTCTTC
TRBV25-1	.	TRBJ2-7	.	CASSESGGPYEQYF	TGTGCCAGCAGTGAATCTGGGGGTCCCTACGAGCAGTACTTC
TRBV6-1	.	TRBJ2-7	TRBD2	CASSEFGGVYEQYF	TGTGCCAGCAGTGAATTTGGGGGGGTCTACGAGCAGTACTTC
TRBV19	.	TRBJ1-5	.	CASTPGRDRNQPQHF	TGTGCCAGTACCCCAGGGAGGGACCGAAATCAGCCCCAGCATTTT
TRBV19	.	TRBJ2-1	.	CASSPRGSRSYNEQFF	TGTGCCAGTAGTCCGCGGGGTAGCAGGTCCTACAATGAGCAGTTCTTC
TRBV12-3/TRBV12-4	.	TRBJ2-7	TRBD1	CASSSQGNEQYF	TGTGCCAGCAGTTCACAGGGGAACGAGCAGTACTTC
TRBV5-1	.	TRBJ1-4	.	CASSLDAFDVKLFF	TGCGCCAGCAGCTTGGACGCCTTTGACGTAAAACTGTTTTTT
TRBV19	.	TRBJ2-7	TRBD1	CASSIRVQGDYEQYF	TGTGCCAGTAGTATACGCGTACAGGGGGACTACGAGCAGTACTTC
TRBV21-1	.	TRBJ1-2	.	CASSKVGSGYTF	TGTGCCAGCAGCAAAGTGGGCAGTGGCTACACCTTC
TRBV3-1/TRBV3-2	.	TRBJ2-5	TRBD2	CASSQAASGGGETQYF	TGTGCCAGCAGCCAAGCGGCTAGCGGGGGAGGAGAGACCCAGTACTTC
TRBV29-1	once	TRBJ2-3	.	CSVATGATDTQYF	TGCAGCGTTGCAACAGGAGCCACAGATACGCAGTATTTT
TRBV2	.	TRBJ2-5	TRBD2	CASRTSGGLSQETQYF	TGTGCCAGCAGGACTAGCGGGGGCCTGTCTCAAGAGACCCAGTACTTC
TRBV18	.	TRBJ2-1	TRBD2	CASSPPGLAGANRNEQFF	TGTGCCAGCTCACCTCCTGGCCTAGCGGGAGCGAATCGGAATGAGCAGTTCTTC
TRBV3-1/TRBV3-2	.	TRBJ2-2	TRBD2	CASSQRGGGTGELFF	TGTGCCAGCAGCCAGCGGGGGGGCGGCACCGGGGAGCTGTTTTTT
TRBV12-3/TRBV12-4	.	TRBJ1-1	.	CASILGAGEAFF	TGTGCCAGCATCCTGGGGGCGGGGGAAGCTTTCTTT
TRBV6-5	.	TRBJ1-3	.	CASSYQQVSGNTIYF	TGTGCCAGCAGTTACCAGCAAGTCTCTGGAAACACCATATATTTT
TRBV7-2	.	TRBJ1-1	.	CASSFTGGGEAFF	TGTGCCAGCAGCTTCACTGGGGGCGGTGAAGCTTTCTTT
TRBV7-3	.	TRBJ1-1	.	CASSQDSMNTEAFF	TGTGCCAGCAGCCAGGACAGCATGAACACTGAAGCTTTCTTT
TRBV27	.	TRBJ2-7	TRBD2	CASSWTSGSLSTYEQYF	TGTGCCAGCAGTTGGACTAGCGGGAGCCTCTCCACTTACGAGCAGTACTTC
TRBV5-1	.	TRBJ2-1	.	CASEPYPSSYNEQFF	TGCGCCAGCGAGCCCTACCCTAGCTCCTACAATGAGCAGTTCTTC
TRBV9	.	TRBJ2-3	.	CASSVGLASTDTQYF	TGTGCCAGCAGCGTGGGGTTGGCTAGCACAGATACGCAGTATTTT
TRBV12-3/TRBV12-4	.	TRBJ1-2	.	CASRGGGSYGYTF	TGTGCCAGCAGGGGGGGCGGGAGCTATGGCTACACCTTC
TRBV3-1/TRBV3-2	.	TRBJ2-2	.	CASSSTLRDSYTGELFF	TGTGCCAGCAGCTCTACCCTCCGGGACTCATACACCGGGGAGCTGTTTTTT
TRBV19	.	TRBJ1-1	TRBD1	CASSTGSWTGRVTTEAFF	TGTGCCAGTAGTACGGGCTCTTGGACAGGTAGGGTGACCACTGAAGCTTTCTTT
TRBV7-9	.	TRBJ2-7	.	CASSLRISYEQYF	TGTGCCAGCAGCTTAAGGATTTCCTACGAGCAGTACTTC
TRBV6-5	.	TRBJ2-3	.	CATTRIQRDTQYF	TGTGCCACGACCCGTATACAAAGAGATACGCAGTATTTT
TRBV9	.	TRBJ1-2	.	CASSPQLQGGGYTF	TGTGCCAGCAGCCCCCAACTTCAGGGAGGAGGCTACACCTTC
TRBV7-9	.	TRBJ2-1	.	CASSLIGRGDNEQFF	TGTGCCAGCAGCTTAATCGGGAGAGGGGACAATGAGCAGTTCTTC
TRBV6-5	.	TRBJ2-7	TRBD1	CASSYWDSSYEQYF	TGTGCCAGCAGTTACTGGGACAGTTCCTACGAGCAGTACTTC
TRBV27	.	TRBJ1-1	TRBD1	CASGRQGGMNTEAFF	TGTGCCAGCGGGCGACAGGGAGGGATGAACACTGAAGCTTTCTTT
TRBV10-3	.	TRBJ2-3	TRBD2	CAISRGGAGTDTQYF	TGTGCCATCAGCCGCGGGGGGGCAGGCACAGATACGCAGTATTTT
TRBV2	once	TRBJ2-3	.	CASSTGQLSTDTQYF	TGTGCCAGCAGTACGGGACAACTTAGCACAGATACGCAGTATTTT
TRBV9	.	TRBJ1-2	TRBD1	CASSPRTGAIGGYTF	TGTGCCAGCAGCCCCCGGACAGGCGCGATTGGAGGCTACACCTTC
TRBV19	once	TRBJ1-1	.	CASRAGVGLNTEAFF	TGTGCCAGTAGGGCGGGGGTAGGGCTGAACACTGAAGCTTTCTTT
TRBV6-5	.	TRBJ1-5	TRBD1	CASRPGQGHQPQHF	TGTGCCAGCAGACCGGGACAGGGTCATCAGCCCCAGCATTTT
TRBV10-2	.	TRBJ2-6	.	CASRDSSGANVLTF	TGCGCCAGCAGAGACTCATCTGGGGCCAACGTCCTGACTTTC
TRBV5-1	.	TRBJ1-1	.	CASSLGGLEGNTEAFF	TGCGCCAGCAGCTTGGGGGGCCTGGAAGGGAACACTGAAGCTTTCTTT
TRBV7-8	once	TRBJ1-6	TRBD1	CASSSGQGARNSPLHF	TGTGCCAGCAGCTCGGGACAGGGGGCTAGGAATTCACCCCTCCACTTT
TRBV9	.	TRBJ1-1	.	CASSLQRGEAFF	TGTGCCAGCAGCCTACAAAGGGGGGAAGCTTTCTTT
TRBV7-2	.	TRBJ2-7	.	CASSSSIGGNYEQYF	TGTGCCAGCAGCTCCTCGATAGGGGGGAATTACGAGCAGTACTTC
TRBV2	.	TRBJ1-2	TRBD1	CASRPRTGNRQYGYTF	TGTGCCAGCAGGCCGAGGACAGGCAATAGGCAATATGGCTACACCTTC
TRBV2	.	TRBJ1-5	.	CASSERDRNQPQHF	TGTGCCAGCAGTGAGCGGGACCGCAATCAGCCCCAGCATTTT
TRBV2	.	TRBJ1-3	.	CASNPSGNTIYF	TGTGCCAGCAACCCATCGGGAAACACCATATATTTT
TRBV5-1	few	TRBJ1-1	.	CASSSTDLGTEAFF	TGCGCCAGCAGCTCGACAGATTTGGGCACTGAAGCTTTCTTT
TRBV29-1	.	TRBJ2-3	.	CSVEGERTDTQYF	TGCAGCGTTGAGGGGGAACGCACAGATACGCAGTATTTT
TRBV7-8	.	TRBJ2-7	.	CASSLVQGNRRMLQFYEQYF	TGTGCCAGCAGCTTAGTACAGGGAAATAGACGGATGTTACAATTCTACGAGCAGTACTTC
TRBV28	.	TRBJ1-2	.	CASSSPTSGLMHYGYTF	TGTGCCAGCAGTTCACCAACCTCGGGCCTCATGCATTATGGCTACACCTTC
TRBV7-2	.	TRBJ1-2	.	CASSLDRSNYGYTF	TGTGCCAGCAGCCTGGACAGATCTAACTATGGCTACACCTTC
TRBV7-2	.	TRBJ2-5	TRBD1	CASSSQTGTQETQYF	TGTGCCAGCAGCTCTCAGACAGGGACCCAAGAGACCCAGTACTTC
TRBV7-8	few	TRBJ1-5	.	CASSLDVAGSNQPQHF	TGTGCCAGCAGCTTAGACGTGGCGGGGAGCAATCAGCCCCAGCATTTT
TRBV5-1	.	TRBJ2-3	TRBD1	CASSQYQGQGVVDTQYF	TGCGCCAGCAGCCAATATCAAGGACAGGGTGTTGTGGATACGCAGTATTTT
TRBV6-2/TRBV6-3	.	TRBJ1-2	.	CASSEPGFNYGYTF	TGTGCCAGCAGCGAACCCGGGTTCAACTATGGCTACACCTTC
TRBV7-2	.	TRBJ1-4	.	CASSDRGSNEKLFF	TGTGCCAGCAGCGATAGGGGTTCCAATGAAAAACTGTTTTTT
TRBV2	.	TRBJ2-7	.	CAGKAGAYEQYF	TGTGCCGGAAAAGCGGGCGCCTACGAGCAGTACTTC
TRBV15	.	TRBJ1-5	.	CATSRDAGNQPQHF	TGTGCCACCAGCAGGGACGCGGGCAATCAGCCCCAGCATTTT
TRBV30	.	TRBJ2-5	TRBD1	CAWSTRQGPGETQYF	TGTGCCTGGAGTACCAGACAGGGGCCCGGGGAGACCCAGTACTTC